Following are 26 T cell receptor beta chains from one sample sequenced in a study of blood T cell repertoires in COVID-19 (dated by TCRdb to about 2020). Receptors were amplified or captured by the immunoSEQ multiplex PCR assay. Sourced from immuneACCESS, this table was stored by TCRdb with only in-frame sequences that have V and J called. A share of the clones is absent; for the studies checked, an unresolved V gene accounts for under half, and the remainder has no known explanation. A total of 150,000 to 200,000 clones appear in this sample, approximately 79% of them only once. The ten most abundant clones make up around 8.1% of the sample. The source material was peripheral blood. The receptors shown here come from a woman aged 60-75 years with COVID-19, enrolled during active disease.

The chain recombines TRBV6-5 with TRBJ1-5; 10 bases fit TRBD1. This CDR3 comprises 13 residues. Germline CDR1 MNHEY, CDR2 SVGAGI. Losses at the gene ends were 8 bases for V and 7 bases for J; bases not matched to a gene: 5. CDR3 sequence reads: CASRGQGGQPQHF. The CDR3 nucleotides read TGTGCCAGCCGAGGACAGGGGGGACAGCCCCAGCATTTT.

The chain is built from TRBV29-1 and TRBJ2-2; D possibly corresponds to TRBD1 (6 bases). Trimming pared 5 bases from V and 3 bases from J, leaving 16 bases between. CDR1 is SQVTM, CDR2 ANQGSEA, per germline. The CDR3 runs to 15 residues. CDR3 in DNA: TGCAGCGTTCGGACGAGGGGGATTGACACCGGGGAGCTGTTTTTT. It yields the protein CSVRTRGIDTGELFF.

This rearrangement joins TRBV14 to TRBJ1-1; TRBD1 aligns across 7 bases. The CDR3 is 15 residues long. The V segment lost 5 bases and the J segment 6 bases; nucleotides outside the gene matches: 12. Germline V gives CDR1 SGHDN, CDR2 FVKESK. The CDR3 nucleotides read TGTGCCAGCAGCGAATACAGGGGTTCTAGGTCTGAAGCTTTCTTT. This gives the protein CASSEYRGSRSEAFF.

V gene TRBV7-9 combines with J gene TRBJ2-2, with 8 bases identical to TRBD1. In germline, CDR1 is SEHNR, CDR2 FQNEAQ (reference sequence). The CDR3 loop spans 15 amino acids. V shed 5 bases, J shed 4 bases, and the junction held 6 bases outside the gene matches. CDR3 nucleotide sequence: TGTGCCAGCAGCCCCCCAGGGGGCGGCACCGGGGAGCTGTTTTTT. This codes for CASSPPGGGTGELFF.

V gene TRBV11-2 combines with J gene TRBJ2-1; 9 nucleotides match TRBD2. V lost 5 bases to trimming and J lost 6 bases; unmatched junction nucleotides: 11. The length of the CDR3 is 16 residues. Germline loops: CDR1 SGHAT, CDR2 FQNNGV. The CDR3 reads CASSTSGGRRRNEQFF. CDR3 bases: TGTGCCAGCAGCACGAGCGGGGGGAGGCGGCGCAATGAGCAGTTCTTC.

The chain couples TRBV7-6 to TRBJ2-5; D not certain. Trimming shortened V by 0 bases and J by 3 bases, and 2 bases separated the two germline ends. CDR3 size: 12 residues. Germline assignment: CDR1 SGHVS and CDR2 FNYEAQ. The CDR3 region is CASSLAEETQYF. In nucleotides, the CDR3 is TGTGCCAGCAGCTTAGCCGAAGAGACCCAGTACTTC.

The gene calls are TRBV5-4 and TRBJ2-2; D is possibly TRBD1 (6 bases). CDR1 and CDR2 from the germline V gene are SGHNT and YYREEE (reference sequence). The CDR3 covers 16 residues. V was shortened by 0 bases and J by 4 bases, with 13 bases between the two germline ends. CDR3 bases: TGTGCCAGCAGCTTGGGTGGGGGCAGGGGCACCGGGGAGCTGTTTTTT. Its translation: CASSLGGGRGTGELFF.

The V and J genes are TRBV3-1 (or the pseudogene TRBV3-2) and TRBJ2-2; D is ambiguous. The V gene lost 1 base and the J gene lost 4 bases, with 16 bases spanning the gap. CDR3 length equals 17 residues. Germline CDR1 and CDR2: LGHDT and YNNKEL (reference sequence). CDR3 amino acids: CASSQGLGVRGTGELFF. In DNA form, the CDR3 reads TGTGCCAGCAGCCAAGGTTTAGGTGTGCGAGGCACCGGGGAGCTGTTTTTT.

V is TRBV7-8 and J is TRBJ2-7; 9 nucleotides align to TRBD1. After removal of 5 bases from V and 6 bases from J, the junction contained 5 bases not matched to a gene. The V gene's germline CDR1 is SGHVS and CDR2 FQNEAQ. There are 13 residues in the CDR3. This CDR3 reads CASSLRQGGEQYV. The CDR3 DNA is TGTGCCAGCAGCCTACGACAGGGGGGCGAGCAGTACGTC.

The gene calls are TRBV9 and TRBJ1-1; maybe TRBD1 (5 bases). CDR1 is SGDLS, CDR2 YYNGEE, per germline. Trimming took 2 bases from V and 7 from J, leaving 18 bases between them. This CDR3 region has 15 residues. The CDR3 is CASSVRGGVNSEAFF. CDR3 nucleotides: TGTGCCAGCAGCGTCCGTGGGGGGGTTAATAGTGAAGCTTTCTTT.

This rearrangement joins TRBV9 to TRBJ1-5; D uncertain. In germline, CDR1 is SGDLS, CDR2 YYNGEE. With 0 bases removed from V and 2 bases from J, the gap between germline ends came to 9 bases. The CDR3 covers 15 residues. This CDR3 is CASSVDGGGNQPQHF. The DNA for the CDR3 is TGTGCCAGCAGCGTAGACGGAGGCGGCAATCAGCCCCAGCATTTT.

This clone came up once. The chain uses TRBV7-6 and TRBJ2-5; D gene uncertain. CDR1 is SGHVS and CDR2 is FNYEAQ in the germline V gene. The CDR3 spans 12 residues. V dropped 1 base and J dropped 5 bases, with 5 bases sitting between them. The CDR3 nucleotides are TGTGCCAGCAGCTTAGACGGGGAGACCCAGTACTTC. It translates to CASSLDGETQYF.

The rearrangement joins TRBV15 to TRBJ2-1; 8 bases match TRBD2. J was trimmed by 3 bases and V by 1 base; bases with no gene match: 8. Per the germline V gene, CDR1 is LNHNV and CDR2 is YYDKDF (reference sequence). This CDR3 is 17 amino acids long. The CDR3 spells CATSRGGERGFYNEQFF. CDR3 DNA sequence: TGTGCCACCAGCAGAGGTGGGGAGCGGGGGTTCTACAATGAGCAGTTCTTC.

The genes are TRBV19 and TRBJ2-7; 8 bases agree with TRBD1. Germline-derived CDR1 and CDR2 are LNHDA and SQIVND (reference sequence). V trimming: 5 bases; J trimming: 1 base; junction bases outside the gene matches: 13. CDR3 length equals 17 residues. The CDR3 coding sequence is TGTGCCAGTAGTCCCCGTGCGGTGCAGGGGGCTTCCTACGAGCAGTACTTC. Amino acid sequence: CASSPRAVQGASYEQYF.

The genes are TRBV27 and TRBJ2-7, with 15 bases matching TRBD2. The V segment lost 9 bases and the J segment 7 bases; nucleotides outside the gene matches: 10. The germline V gene encodes CDR1 MNHEY and CDR2 SMNVEV (reference sequence). This CDR3 region has 15 residues. This chain's CDR3 is CASRGLAGGPREQYV. CDR3 coding DNA: TGTGCCAGTCGAGGACTAGCGGGGGGGCCGAGGGAGCAGTACGTC.

The gene calls are TRBV7-2 and TRBJ1-5; weak D call: TRBD1 (6 bases). Germline CDR1 reads SGHTA; CDR2 reads FQGNSA. V gave up 2 bases and J gave up 2 bases, with 10 bases separating them. The CDR3 has 15 amino acids. The CDR3 here is CASSLTGSGNQPQHF. The CDR3 DNA reads TGTGCCAGCAGCTTAACAGGGAGCGGCAATCAGCCCCAGCATTTT.

This clone has a single count. V gene TRBV18 combines with J gene TRBJ2-1, with 13 bases fitting TRBD2. The J segment lost 0 bases and the V segment lost 3 bases, leaving 17 bases of the junction unmatched. Per the germline V gene, CDR1 is KGHSH and CDR2 is LQKENI. The CDR3 is 22 amino acids. The CDR3 loop is CASSPRAPGLAGQISSYNEQFF. The CDR3 DNA follows: TGTGCCAGCTCACCTCGGGCTCCGGGACTAGCGGGACAAATAAGCTCCTACAATGAGCAGTTCTTC.

The chain is built from TRBV21-1 and TRBJ2-5; the table's D call TRBD1 went unverified against the DNA. TRBV21-1 is reported as a pseudogene. The CDR3 runs to 12 residues. CDR3 protein: CASSKRGETQYF. The CDR3 DNA is TGTGCCAGCAGCAAAAGGGGAGAGACCCAGTACTTC.

V gene TRBV9 combines with J gene TRBJ2-1; weak D call: TRBD1 (6 bases). The germline V gene has CDR1 SGDLS and CDR2 YYNGEE. Trimming removed 0 bases at V and 5 bases at J, with 9 bases between. The CDR3 has 14 residues. The CDR3 nucleotides are TGTGCCAGCAGCGTAGGGGACATCCACAATGAGCAGTTCTTC. Amino acids: CASSVGDIHNEQFF.

There are a few counts of this clone. The chain carries TRBV4-2 and TRBJ1-3; the match to TRBD1 covers 8 bases. The CDR3 length is 20 residues. The J segment lost 1 base and the V segment lost 1 base, leaving 15 bases of the junction unmatched. The germline V gene has CDR1 LGHNA and CDR2 YNFKEQ. CDR3 sequence: CASSQAPPGTGPKSGNTIYF. The CDR3 coding sequence is TGTGCCAGCAGCCAAGCCCCTCCCGGGACAGGTCCAAAATCTGGAAACACCATATATTTT.

The chain employs TRBV6-5 and TRBJ2-5; a possible D gene is TRBD2 (5 bases). The CDR3 runs to 13 residues. Germline CDR1 and CDR2: MNHEY and SVGAGI. Trimming left V 6 bases short and J 0 bases short, with 8 bases between. CDR3 residues: CASRDSNQETQYF. The CDR3 DNA reads TGTGCCAGCAGGGACTCAAACCAAGAGACCCAGTACTTC.

The V and J genes are TRBV12-5 and TRBJ2-1, with 7 positions matching TRBD2. In germline, CDR1 is LGHNT, CDR2 FRNRAP. The CDR3 covers 14 residues. V shed 4 bases, J shed 9 bases, and the junction held 9 bases outside the gene matches. The CDR3: CASGSSVGEGEQFF. CDR3 nucleotides: TGTGCTAGTGGTTCGTCGGTAGGGGAGGGTGAGCAGTTCTTC. The variable domain in full, with the rest retrieved from reference TRBV12-5 and TRBJ2-1, is DARVTQTPRHKVTEMGQEVTMRCQPILGHNTVFWYRQTMMQGLELLAYFRNRAPLDDSGMPKDRFSAEMPDATLATLKIQPSEPRDSAVYFCASGSSVGEGEQFFGPGTRLTVL.

By frequency in the sample, this clone is medium-sized. This chain connects TRBV6-4 to TRBJ2-1, with 12 nucleotides matching TRBD2. CDR1 is MRHNA and CDR2 is SNTAGT in the germline V gene. The CDR3 totals 15 residues. The V gene end was trimmed by 6 bases and the J gene end by 4 bases; junction bases not matched to a gene: 4. The CDR3 loop reads CASSRTSGTYNEQFF. CDR3 nucleotide sequence: TGTGCCAGCAGCAGGACTAGCGGGACTTACAATGAGCAGTTCTTC.

This clone showed up just a few times. The V call is TRBV10-3, the J call TRBJ2-2; no definite D call. Trimming removed 5 bases from V and 4 bases from J, with 11 bases in between. The CDR3 length is 14 residues. In germline, CDR1 is ENHRY, CDR2 SYGVKD. CDR3 in amino acids: CAISFPSGTGELFF. CDR3 nucleotide sequence: TGTGCCATCAGTTTCCCTTCAGGCACCGGGGAGCTGTTTTTT.

This clone turned up a few times. The chain joins TRBV7-9 to TRBJ1-2, with TRBD1 matching over 8 bases. Looked up from germline, CDR1 is SEHNR and CDR2 is FQNEAQ (reference sequence). CDR3 length: 14 residues. Germline trimming cut 2 bases from V and 7 bases from J; bases unmatched to any gene: 6. The CDR3, as DNA: TGTGCCAGCAGCTTACTACAGGGGGGTATTGGCTACACCTTC. This codes for CASSLLQGGIGYTF.

The genes are TRBV11-2 and TRBJ2-3; D is possibly TRBD2 (5 bases). The V end was cut by 2 bases, the J end by 5 bases, with 17 bases between. The CDR3 is 16 residues long. Per the germline V gene, CDR1 is SGHAT and CDR2 is FQNNGV. The CDR3 region has the DNA TGTGCCAGCAGCTTACCCAGTGTTAGCGTAGTAGATACGCAGTATTTT. Protein sequence: CASSLPSVSVVDTQYF.